The 10 T cell receptor beta chains below come from one sample, sequenced in a study of shared clonotypes between healthy human individuals. The table came from immunoSEQ multiplex PCR; TCRdb's copy has only in-frame clones and leaves some out. The sample carries 2 million or so clones, over 85% recorded once. Naive CD8 isolation took CD45RO-negative cells positively selected for CCR7 and excluded terminally differentiated effector memory CD45RA+ cells. What was sequenced was naive CD8+ T cells sorted from blood. These receptors originate from a man aged 18 to 30 in good health.

This chain uses TRBV2 with TRBJ2-5; D call uncertain. Deletions cut 0 bases from V and 1 base from J, with 9 bases between. The germline V gene encodes CDR1 SNHLY and CDR2 FYNNEI. The CDR3 covers 15 residues. DNA of the CDR3: TGTGCCAGCAGTGAAGCGGAAGACCCCCAAGAGACCCAGTACTTC. Translation: CASSEAEDPQETQYF.

V is TRBV7-9 and J is TRBJ1-4; D is undetermined. Germline CDR1 reads SEHNR; CDR2 reads FQNEAQ (reference sequence). The CDR3 extends over 11 amino acids. V was pared by 3 bases and J by 8 bases, with 4 bases between. The CDR3: CASSFDEKLFF. The CDR3 DNA is TGTGCCAGCAGCTTTGACGAAAAACTGTTTTTT.

The genes are TRBV27 and TRBJ2-5; weak D call: TRBD2 (5 bases). The V gene's germline CDR1 is MNHEY and CDR2 SMNVEV (reference sequence). This CDR3 comprises 13 residues. The ends were cut back, 6 bases at V and 2 bases at J, with 10 bases in the middle. The CDR3: CASSPDYQETQYF. CDR3 nucleotide sequence: TGTGCCAGCAGCCCCGACTATCAAGAGACCCAGTACTTC.

In its sample, this clone was seen a few times. This chain joins TRBV7-8 and TRBJ1-2; tentative D call: TRBD1 (5 bases). This CDR3 comprises 14 residues. The germline V gene encodes CDR1 SGHVS and CDR2 FQNEAQ. V lost 1 base, J lost 2 bases, and 8 bases lay in between. CDR3 loop: CASSLGPGNYGYTF. CDR3 nucleotide sequence: TGTGCCAGCAGCTTAGGTCCAGGGAACTATGGCTACACCTTC.

The J gene is TRBJ2-7, the V gene TRBV7-8; D perhaps matches TRBD2 (5 bases). Germline CDR1 and CDR2: SGHVS and FQNEAQ. CDR3 length: 14 amino acids. Trimming took 2 bases from V and 2 from J, leaving 10 bases between them. The CDR3 is CASSLKDGTYEQYF. The DNA for the CDR3 is TGTGCCAGCAGCTTAAAGGACGGGACCTACGAGCAGTACTTC.

The chain employs TRBV4-1 and TRBJ1-5; unclear D gene. The CDR3 loop spans 15 amino acids. V was trimmed by 0 bases and J by 4 bases, leaving 10 bases between them. The germline V gene has CDR1 MGHRA and CDR2 YSYEKL. CDR3: CASSQDPGPNQPQHF. In DNA, the CDR3 is TGCGCCAGCAGCCAAGATCCTGGTCCTAATCAGCCCCAGCATTTT.

The chain employs TRBV6-4 and TRBJ2-1, with D possibly being TRBD2 (6 bases). Per germline, CDR1 MRHNA and CDR2 SNTAGT. V gave up 2 bases and J gave up 7 bases, with 15 bases separating them. The CDR3 runs 15 residues. CDR3 sequence: CASSDRGGWVNEQFF. The CDR3 DNA is TGTGCCAGCAGTGACAGGGGAGGTTGGGTGAATGAGCAGTTCTTC.

The chain recombines TRBV25-1 with TRBJ2-7, with a possible D match to TRBD1 (5 bases). V dropped 4 bases and J dropped 3 bases, with 7 bases sitting between them. Germline V gene sequence: CDR1 MGHDK, CDR2 SYGVNS. The CDR3 loop spans 12 amino acids. The CDR3 bases are TGTGCCAGCAGTGGGGGCTTCTACGAGCAGTACTTC. Residues: CASSGGFYEQYF.

Concerning this clone itself: Other DNA sequences within the sample encode an identical CDR3. The rearrangement joins TRBV11-3 to TRBJ2-1; D is possibly TRBD1 or TRBD2 (5 bases each). Per the germline V gene, CDR1 is SGHNT and CDR2 is YENEEA. The CDR3 spans 13 residues. With 1 base removed from V and 7 bases from J, the gap between germline ends came to 8 bases. CDR3 loop: CASSLGGVNEQFF. Written as DNA, the CDR3 is TGTGCCAGCAGCTTAGGAGGGGTAAATGAGCAGTTCTTC.

This chain links TRBV4-1 with TRBJ2-2; D remains unclear. The CDR3 contains 13 residues. The V and J ends lost 4 bases and 5 bases respectively, with 8 bases between them. The germline V gene encodes CDR1 MGHRA and CDR2 YSYEKL. CDR3 loop: CASSLLGTGELFF. CDR3 sequence (DNA): TGCGCCAGCAGCCTCTTGGGGACCGGGGAGCTGTTTTTT.